These 31 T cell receptor beta chains were sequenced from one sample in a study of OX40 agonist ivuxolimab in advanced cancers. Method: immunoSEQ multiplex PCR; TCRdb's copy keeps in-frame clones and lacks some. The data contain tens of thousands of clones, about 88% of them singletons. The sample was CD4+ or CD8+ T cells sorted from blood, taken in a trial of the OX40 agonist ivuxolimab. The receptor set was obtained from an adult with an advanced solid tumor such as melanoma, head and neck, liver or kidney cancer.

This chain connects TRBV5-6 to TRBJ1-4; the match to TRBD1 covers 10 bases. This CDR3 comprises 15 residues. Germline V gene lookup returns CDR1 SGHDT and CDR2 YYEEEE. Trimming at V came to 4 bases and at J to 5 bases, leaving 5 bases not matched to a gene. CDR3 sequence reads: CASSLRTGGNEKLFF. CDR3 sequence (DNA): TGTGCCAGCAGCCTCAGGACAGGGGGGAATGAAAAACTGTTTTTT.

The chain combines TRBV28 with TRBJ2-7, with TRBD1 as a possible D gene (5 bases). CDR1 MDHEN and CDR2 SYDVKM come from the germline V gene. V was clipped by 7 bases and J by 0 bases, with 13 bases between them. CDR3 length: 14 residues. DNA of the CDR3: TGTGCCAGCAATAAGGCCCAGGGCTCCTACGAGCAGTACTTC. It translates to CASNKAQGSYEQYF.

This chain links TRBV10-3 with TRBJ2-3, with 7 bases fitting TRBD1. There are 20 residues in the CDR3. Germline assignment: CDR1 ENHRY and CDR2 SYGVKD. The trim removed 4 bases at V and 0 bases at J, leaving 19 bases unmatched. CDR3 protein: CAISAILTGQRSSSTDTQYF. CDR3 sequence (DNA): TGTGCCATCAGTGCCATTCTCACGGGACAGCGATCGTCTAGCACAGATACGCAGTATTTT.

DNA for the CDR3: TGCAGTGCTGGGTTCTCCTACGAGCAGTACTTC. Amino acids: CSAGFSYEQYF. The chain recombines TRBV20-1 with TRBJ2-7, with no clear D. CDR1 DFQATT and CDR2 SNEGSKA come from the germline V gene (reference sequence). The V gene lost 5 bases and the J gene lost 0 bases, with 5 bases spanning the gap. The CDR3 covers 11 residues.

This rearrangement joins TRBV7-9 to TRBJ2-4; TRBD1 is a possible D gene (5 bases). The CDR3 is 12 residues long. The V end lost 5 bases, the J end lost 6 bases, and 8 bases lay between the germline ends. Germline V lookup: CDR1 SEHNR, CDR2 FQNEAQ (reference sequence). The CDR3 DNA reads TGTGCCAGCAGCCCGCAGGGAAACATTCAGTACTTC. This codes for CASSPQGNIQYF.

This clone came up once. This chain's CDR3 is CAISESTVQETQYF. CDR3 sequence (DNA): TGTGCCATCAGTGAGTCGACTGTTCAGGAGACCCAGTACTTC. The gene calls are TRBV10-3 and TRBJ2-5, with unresolved D. Germline lookup yields CDR1 ENHRY and CDR2 SYGVKD. V was trimmed by 0 bases and J by 5 bases, leaving 10 bases between them. The CDR3 is 14 residues long.

The chain recombines TRBV9 with TRBJ2-2, with a weak D call TRBD2 (6 bases). V lost 0 bases and J 2 bases, leaving 11 bases between the germline ends. This CDR3 comprises 16 residues. Germline loops: CDR1 SGDLS, CDR2 YYNGEE. Written as DNA, the CDR3 is TGTGCCAGCAGCGTAGCGGGACTCCCTAACACCGGGGAGCTGTTTTTT. Encoded protein: CASSVAGLPNTGELFF.

In this sample, this clone turned up a few times. This chain links TRBV7-9 with TRBJ1-1; 7 bases are a match to TRBD1. V was clipped by 4 bases and J by 4 bases; unmatched bases: 9. The germline CDR1 and CDR2 sequences are SEHNR and FQNEAQ (reference sequence). The CDR3 is made up of 15 amino acids. In nucleotides, the CDR3 is TGTGCCAGCAGCTCCCAGGACAGGCCGGGCACTGAAGCTTTCTTT. This encodes CASSSQDRPGTEAFF.

The chain joins TRBV9 to TRBJ2-1; TRBD1 is a possible D gene (7 bases). Between the trimmed V and J ends, which lost 0 bases and 3 bases, there was a span of 10 bases. Germline CDR1 and CDR2: SGDLS and YYNGEE. This CDR3 region has 15 residues. CDR3 loop: CASSVGQGGYNEQFF. The CDR3 DNA reads as TGTGCCAGCAGCGTAGGGCAGGGGGGCTACAATGAGCAGTTCTTC.

The V gene is TRBV9, the J gene TRBJ2-5; 7 positions agree with TRBD2. The V and J ends lost 0 bases and 2 bases, in that order; junction bases with no gene match: 7. Per the germline V gene, CDR1 is SGDLS and CDR2 is YYNGEE. CDR3 length equals 16 residues. The CDR3 reads CASSVGVVGGQETQYF. For the CDR3, the DNA is TGTGCCAGCAGCGTAGGTGTAGTGGGGGGGCAAGAGACCCAGTACTTC.

The genes are TRBV5-1 and TRBJ2-7; D ambiguous. Germline loops: CDR1 SGHRS, CDR2 YFSETQ. The length of the CDR3 is 14 residues. Trimming shortened V by 8 bases and J by 3 bases, and 18 bases separated the two germline ends. The CDR3 is CASALLTPDYEQYF. The CDR3 DNA follows: TGCGCCAGTGCTCTACTAACACCAGACTACGAGCAGTACTTC.

V gene TRBV6-5 combines with J gene TRBJ2-4; D perhaps matches TRBD2 (5 bases). Trimming took off 6 bases at V and 1 base at J, with 10 bases between the two ends. Germline lookup yields CDR1 MNHEY and CDR2 SVGAGI. The CDR3 is 14 residues long. The CDR3 loop reads CASRSPGAKNIQYF. The CDR3 nucleotides are TGTGCCAGCAGGTCCCCGGGGGCCAAAAACATTCAGTACTTC.

V gene TRBV9 combines with J gene TRBJ2-7, with 8 bases fitting TRBD1. The junction had 6 bases not matched to a gene; V was cut back by 7 bases and J by 0 bases. The CDR3 spans 14 residues. CDR1 SGDLS and CDR2 YYNGEE come from the germline V gene. The CDR3: CASSRDRSSYEQYF. As DNA, the CDR3 is TGTGCCAGCTCCCGGGACAGGTCCTCCTACGAGCAGTACTTC.

The chain is built from TRBV5-1 and TRBJ2-5, with D unclear. The CDR3 totals 11 residues. V lost 4 bases and J 5 bases, leaving 6 bases between the germline ends. CDR1 and CDR2 (germline): SGHRS, YFSETQ. CDR3: CASSPDETQYF. The CDR3 DNA sequence: TGCGCCAGCAGCCCCGATGAGACCCAGTACTTC.

The chain couples TRBV29-1 to TRBJ1-4; D remains unclear. This CDR3 has 12 amino acids. The V gene's germline CDR1 is SQVTM and CDR2 ANQGSEA. The V and J ends lost 7 bases and 6 bases respectively, with 12 bases between them. The CDR3 region is CSGGDRDEKLFF. The CDR3 coding sequence is TGCAGCGGCGGTGATAGGGATGAAAAACTGTTTTTT.

The chain carries TRBV28 and TRBJ1-1, with D maybe TRBD1 (6 bases). Between the trimmed V and J ends, which lost 6 bases and 5 bases, there was a span of 16 bases. The length of the CDR3 is 14 residues. Germline values: CDR1 MDHEN, CDR2 SYDVKM. CDR3 DNA: TGTGCCAGCAGGCCGGGGGGCTCGGTTACTGAAGCTTTCTTT. It encodes CASRPGGSVTEAFF.

This clone was observed once. The chain employs TRBV18 and TRBJ2-5; D is undetermined. The CDR3 is 15 residues long. The V gene lost 2 bases and the J gene lost 2 bases, with 12 bases spanning the gap. Germline V gene lookup returns CDR1 KGHSH and CDR2 LQKENI. CDR3 residues: CASSPIATDQETQYF. CDR3 nucleotides: TGTGCCAGCTCACCAATCGCCACTGATCAAGAGACCCAGTACTTC.

This clone was recorded only once. This chain joins TRBV4-2 and TRBJ2-2, with D possibly matching TRBD1 (6 bases). Germline V gene lookup returns CDR1 LGHNA and CDR2 YNFKEQ. This CDR3 spans 14 amino acids. Trimming took 5 bases from V and 4 from J, leaving 11 bases between them. CDR3 nucleotides: TGTGCCAGCAGCACCCTCAGGGGCACCGGGGAGCTGTTTTTT. It codes for CASSTLRGTGELFF.

The V call is TRBV5-4, the J call TRBJ1-1; a weak D match, TRBD1 (6 bases). Trimming pared 0 bases from V and 2 bases from J, leaving 11 bases between. The CDR3 contains 15 residues. Germline lookup yields CDR1 SGHNT and CDR2 YYREEE (reference sequence). This chain's CDR3 is CASSLGGHPNTEAFF. Here the CDR3 DNA reads TGTGCCAGCAGCTTGGGGGGACATCCCAACACTGAAGCTTTCTTT.

The chain couples TRBV5-8 to TRBJ2-7; D is undetermined. V dropped 0 bases and J dropped 2 bases, with 9 bases sitting between them. This CDR3 contains 14 residues. From germline, CDR1 is SGHTS and CDR2 YDEGEE. CDR3 protein: CASSLAVGAYEQYF. The CDR3, as DNA: TGTGCCAGCAGCTTGGCCGTGGGCGCCTACGAGCAGTACTTC.

This clone is a singleton in its sample. The CDR3 loop is CASSEYLNTEAFF. Written as DNA, the CDR3 is TGTGCCAGCAGTGAATACCTGAACACTGAAGCTTTCTTT. V and J are TRBV2 and TRBJ1-1; unclear D gene. Germline values: CDR1 SNHLY, CDR2 FYNNEI. The CDR3 runs to 13 residues. V lost 2 bases and J lost 0, with 4 bases in between. The whole variable domain, filled in from reference TRBV2 and TRBJ1-1, reads EPEVTQTPSHQVTQMGQEVILRCVPISNHLYFYWYRQILGQKVEFLVSFYNNEISEKSEIFDDQFSVERPDGSNFTLKIRSTKLEDSAMYFCASSEYLNTEAFFGQGTRLTVV.

This chain connects TRBV19 to TRBJ1-1; TRBD1 might be the D (6 bases). This CDR3 has 15 residues. Trimming removed 3 bases at V and 4 bases at J, with 15 bases between. Germline CDR1 LNHDA, CDR2 SQIVND (reference sequence). CDR3: CASSMPRGSGTEAFF. In nucleotides, the CDR3 is TGTGCCAGTAGTATGCCCAGGGGAAGCGGCACTGAAGCTTTCTTT.

The genes are TRBV7-9 and TRBJ2-2, with unresolved D. Germline V lookup: CDR1 SEHNR, CDR2 FQNEAQ (reference sequence). This CDR3 spans 14 amino acids. The germline V and J ends were trimmed by 7 bases and 3 bases, with 12 bases remaining between them. As DNA, the CDR3 is TGTGCCAGCACCTCCCAGTCGGACACCGGGGAGCTGTTTTTT. It codes for CASTSQSDTGELFF. The variable domain in full, with the rest retrieved from reference TRBV7-9 and TRBJ2-2, is DTGVSQNPRHKITKRGQNVTFRCDPISEHNRLYWYRQTLGQGPEFLTYFQNEAQLEKSRLLSDRFSAERPKGSFSTLEIQRTEQGDSAMYLCASTSQSDTGELFFGEGSRLTVL.

The table lists this clone with a count of one. This rearrangement joins TRBV5-5 to TRBJ2-2; tentatively, D is TRBD1 (6 bases). The CDR3 length is 18 residues. CDR1 and CDR2 (germline): SGHKS, YYEKEE (reference sequence). With 4 bases removed from V and 5 bases from J, the gap between germline ends came to 24 bases. The CDR3 nucleotides are TGTGCCAGCAGCCCGTACCCCCGCTCGGGACAAACGACCGGGGAGCTGTTTTTT. The encoded protein is CASSPYPRSGQTTGELFF.

This chain joins TRBV7-3 and TRBJ1-2; no firm D call. CDR1 and CDR2 from the germline V gene are SGHTA and FQGTGA. This CDR3 is built from 17 residues. Trimming removed 5 bases from V and 0 bases from J, with 19 bases in between. The CDR3 here is CASSPQGLGRANYGYTF. CDR3 DNA sequence: TGTGCCAGCAGCCCCCAAGGTCTCGGTAGAGCTAACTATGGCTACACCTTC.

This clone showed up just once. The CDR3, as DNA: TGTGCCAGCAGCGTGACTCAGGGACCGGACGGGGAGCAGTACTTC. This codes for CASSVTQGPDGEQYF. The J gene is TRBJ2-7, the V gene TRBV9; tentatively, D is TRBD1 or TRBD2 (5 bases each). Trimming stripped 2 bases from V and 7 bases from J, with 19 bases between. This CDR3 comprises 15 residues. Germline V gene lookup returns CDR1 SGDLS and CDR2 YYNGEE.

The chain has TRBV7-2 and TRBJ2-6; maybe TRBD1 (5 bases). The CDR3 runs to 14 residues. Germline V gene sequence: CDR1 SGHTA, CDR2 FQGNSA. V was trimmed by 3 bases and J by 4 bases, leaving 7 bases between them. The CDR3 protein is CASSFPGGANVLTF. The CDR3, as DNA: TGTGCCAGCAGCTTCCCAGGGGGGGCCAACGTCCTGACTTTC. The complete variable domain, with remaining parts taken from reference TRBV7-2 and TRBJ2-6, reads GAGVSQSPSNKVTEKGKDVELRCDPISGHTALYWYRQSLGQGLEFLIYFQGNSAPDKSGLPSDRFSAERTGGSVSTLTIQRTQQEDSAVYLCASSFPGGANVLTFGAGSRLTVL.

V is TRBV9 and J is TRBJ2-7, with D possibly being TRBD2 (5 bases). The CDR3 has 15 amino acids. Germline lookup yields CDR1 SGDLS and CDR2 YYNGEE. The V and J ends lost 3 bases and 4 bases respectively, with 17 bases between them. The CDR3 loop is CASSAGVPERYEQYF. CDR3 in DNA: TGTGCCAGCAGCGCCGGGGTACCGGAGAGATACGAGCAGTACTTC.

In its sample, this clone was seen once. The CDR3 is CASSFYAGNTEAFF. DNA of the CDR3: TGTGCCAGCAGCTTTTATGCAGGGAACACTGAAGCTTTCTTT. This chain joins TRBV7-8 and TRBJ1-1; D ambiguous. The CDR3 has 14 residues. V was pared by 3 bases and J by 1 base, with 9 bases between. Germline-derived CDR1 and CDR2 are SGHVS and FQNEAQ.

Only one count was recorded for this clone. The chain uses TRBV5-1 and TRBJ1-6; TRBD1 is a possible D gene (6 bases). Germline V gene lookup returns CDR1 SGHRS and CDR2 YFSETQ. V was cut by 3 bases and J by 6 bases, with 10 bases left in between. CDR3 length: 14 amino acids. Written as DNA, the CDR3 is TGCGCCAGCAGCTCCGACAGGATTAATTCACCCCTCCACTTT. It codes for CASSSDRINSPLHF.

The genes are TRBV5-5 and TRBJ2-3; D unresolved. Per the germline V gene, CDR1 is SGHKS and CDR2 is YYEKEE (reference sequence). This CDR3 region has 13 residues. The V gene lost 1 base and the J gene lost 8 bases, with 11 bases spanning the gap. The CDR3 is CASSLTDMATQYF. In DNA, the CDR3 is TGTGCCAGCAGCTTGACCGACATGGCTACGCAGTATTTT.